The 21 T cell receptor beta chains in this list originate from one sample, sequenced in a study of beta chain features in type 1 diabetes. Reverse transcription of all isolated RNA meant that expressed TCRB transcripts were sequenced. Sequencing used immunoSEQ multiplex PCR; TCRdb keeps in-frame clones, though not all of them. The profile covers approximately 150,000 clones, with more than 9% appearing a single time and roughly 1.4% taken by the ten largest. Sequenced material: naive CD4+ T cells from blood. The receptors come from a man between 18 and 29 years old in good health.

In its sample, this clone was seen many times. CDR3 in amino acids: CASSQGVIRSSYNEQFF. Written as DNA, the CDR3 is TGTGCCAGCAGCCAAGGGGTTATCCGGAGCTCCTACAATGAGCAGTTCTTC. The chain joins TRBV4-2 to TRBJ2-1; D call uncertain. Germline V gene lookup returns CDR1 LGHNA and CDR2 YNFKEQ. Trimming took off 1 base at V and 0 bases at J, with 13 bases between the two ends. The CDR3 has 17 residues.

This clone was detected many times. V and J are TRBV30 and TRBJ2-1; D is unresolved. CDR3 size: 13 residues. Germline lookup yields CDR1 GTSNPN and CDR2 SVGIG (reference sequence). Trimming stripped 3 bases from V and 0 bases from J, with 6 bases between. Here the CDR3 DNA reads TGTGCCTGGAGCCCGAGCTCCTACAATGAGCAGTTCTTC. Translating gives CAWSPSSYNEQFF.

This clone was observed many times. The chain is built from TRBV29-1 and TRBJ1-1, with 8 bases fitting TRBD1. The CDR3 length is 12 residues. V was pared by 2 bases and J by 6 bases, with 2 bases of the junction left unmatched. The V gene's germline CDR1 is SQVTM and CDR2 ANQGSEA. The CDR3 region has the DNA TGCAGCGTTGAACAGGGGGCTGCTGAAGCTTTCTTT. Its protein product is CSVEQGAAEAFF. Looking up the rest from reference TRBV29-1 and TRBJ1-1 gives the full variable domain: SAVISQKPSRDICQRGTSLTIQCQVDSQVTMMFWYRQQPGQSLTLIATANQGSEATYESGFVIDKFPISRPNLTFSTLTVSNMSPEDSSIYLCSVEQGAAEAFFGQGTRLTVV.

The rearrangement links TRBV6-6 to TRBJ2-1, with 11 bases identical to TRBD2. Germline assignment: CDR1 MNHNY and CDR2 SVGAGI (reference sequence). V was pared by 0 bases and J by 8 bases, with 3 bases of the junction left unmatched. The CDR3 spans 15 residues. Here the CDR3 DNA reads TGTGCCAGCAGTTACTCGCTAGCGGGGGGTTATGAGCAGTTCTTC. Protein product: CASSYSLAGGYEQFF.

The rearrangement uses TRBV11-2 and TRBJ2-7, with a weak D call TRBD2 (6 bases). Germline V gives CDR1 SGHAT, CDR2 FQNNGV. The CDR3 loop spans 16 amino acids. The V and J ends lost 5 bases and 3 bases respectively, with 20 bases between them. CDR3 region: CASSPQAGTANYEQYF. In DNA form, the CDR3 reads TGTGCCAGCAGCCCCCAGGCCGGGACTGCTAACTACGAGCAGTACTTC.

This clone has a handful of counts. V gene TRBV4-3 combines with J gene TRBJ2-3; 8 nucleotides agree with TRBD2. CDR3 length: 16 amino acids. The ends lost 0 bases at V and 6 bases at J; junction bases unmatched: 8. The germline V gene encodes CDR1 LGHNA and CDR2 YSLEER. CDR3 bases: TGCGCCAGCAGCCAAGATAGCCCCACTAGCGGTGATACGCAGTATTTT. Its protein is CASSQDSPTSGDTQYF.

This clone was seen only a few times. This sequence joins TRBV6-5 and TRBJ2-7; 9 positions match TRBD1. The V and J ends lost 5 bases and 6 bases, in that order; junction bases with no gene match: 11. This CDR3 contains 15 residues. The V gene's germline CDR1 is MNHEY and CDR2 SVGAGI. DNA for the CDR3: TGTGCCAGCAGTCAAATCCGGGACAGGGATTCCGAGCAGTACTTC. Translated, it gives CASSQIRDRDSEQYF.

In its sample, this clone was seen many times. The chain has TRBV7-9 and TRBJ2-1, with 14 nucleotides matching TRBD2. This CDR3 is built from 14 residues. Germline CDR1 and CDR2: SEHNR and FQNEAQ (reference sequence). V shed 5 bases and J 10 bases; nucleotides not matched to a gene: 4. CDR3 region: CASSGLAGGWEQFF. CDR3 bases: TGTGCCAGCAGCGGACTAGCGGGGGGCTGGGAGCAGTTCTTC.

The sample holds a few counts of this clone. The chain links TRBV4-3 to TRBJ2-3; 14 bases are a match to TRBD2. The germline CDR1 and CDR2 sequences are LGHNA and YSLEER. The CDR3 covers 19 residues. Losses at the gene ends were 2 bases for V and 0 bases for J; bases not matched to a gene: 7. The CDR3 nucleotides read TGCGCCAGCAGCCAAAGACTAGCGGGGGGGCAATATAGCACAGATACGCAGTATTTT. Translated, it gives CASSQRLAGGQYSTDTQYF.

This chain joins TRBV27 and TRBJ2-7; no clear D gene. Trimming removed 9 bases from V and 2 bases from J, with 8 bases in between. Germline CDR1 is MNHEY and CDR2 is SMNVEV (reference sequence). CDR3 size: 11 residues. CDR3 region: CARKRTYEQYF. The DNA for the CDR3 is TGTGCCAGGAAGAGGACCTACGAGCAGTACTTC.

This clone was seen a few times. The V call is TRBV7-9, the J call TRBJ1-6; 7 bases agree with TRBD1. From germline, CDR1 is SEHNR and CDR2 FQNEAQ (reference sequence). The CDR3 extends over 17 amino acids. V lost 5 bases, J lost 5 bases, and 12 bases stayed unmatched. The DNA of the CDR3 is TGTGCCAGCAGCCCCGCCGGGGGGGGGACAGATAATTCACCCCTCCACTTT. Residues: CASSPAGGGTDNSPLHF.

The chain couples TRBV11-2 to TRBJ2-3; perhaps TRBD2 as D (5 bases). This CDR3 spans 15 amino acids. Trimming pared 1 base from V and 6 bases from J, leaving 14 bases between. Per the germline V gene, CDR1 is SGHAT and CDR2 is FQNNGV. CDR3 bases: TGTGCCAGCAGCTTAGGACTAAATGTCGGGGATACGCAGTATTTT. This translates into CASSLGLNVGDTQYF.

In this sample, this clone turned up a few times. The chain employs TRBV14 and TRBJ2-1; TRBD1 is a possible D gene (6 bases). The CDR3 has 16 amino acids. V dropped 5 bases and J dropped 4 bases, with 18 bases sitting between them. The germline CDR1 and CDR2 sequences are SGHDN and FVKESK. The CDR3 DNA reads as TGTGCCAGCAGCTACGCCGGGACACAGTTATACAATGAGCAGTTCTTC. This encodes CASSYAGTQLYNEQFF.

The V gene is TRBV11-2, the J gene TRBJ1-6, with D unclear. V lost 0 bases to trimming and J lost 0 bases, with 3 bases between them. CDR3 length: 15 residues. Germline-derived CDR1 and CDR2 are SGHAT and FQNNGV. The CDR3 bases are TGTGCCAGCAGCTTAGAGAGCTCCTATAATTCACCCCTCCACTTT. Amino acids: CASSLESSYNSPLHF.

This clone was counted between two and nine times. The gene calls are TRBV5-1 and TRBJ2-2; TRBD1 agrees at 9 bases. Trimming cost V 4 bases and J 6 bases; bases outside gene matches: 7. Per germline, CDR1 SGHRS and CDR2 YFSETQ. The CDR3 extends over 15 amino acids. The CDR3 region is CASSDTGGQAGELFF. The CDR3 nucleotides read TGCGCCAGCAGCGATACAGGGGGCCAGGCCGGGGAGCTGTTTTTT.

This clone turned up a few times. V is TRBV9 and J is TRBJ1-1; D unresolved. Germline loops: CDR1 SGDLS, CDR2 YYNGEE. The CDR3 totals 13 residues. V lost 5 bases to trimming and J lost 1 base, with 9 bases between them. This chain's CDR3 is CASSEDPNTEAFF. In nucleotides, the CDR3 is TGTGCCAGCAGTGAGGATCCGAACACTGAAGCTTTCTTT.

This clone has a count of ten or more. The rearrangement links TRBV11-2 to TRBJ2-7; D call uncertain. This CDR3 spans 11 amino acids. Trimming cost V 1 base and J 7 bases, with 5 bases left between them. Germline V gene lookup returns CDR1 SGHAT and CDR2 FQNNGV. The CDR3 protein is CASSLAGEQYF. CDR3 in DNA: TGTGCCAGCAGCTTAGCGGGTGAGCAGTACTTC. Complete variable domain (other parts from reference TRBV11-2 and TRBJ2-7): EAGVAQSPRYKIIEKRQSVAFWCNPISGHATLYWYQQILGQGPKLLIQFQNNGVVDDSQLPKDRFSAERLKGVDSTLKIQPAKLEDSAVYLCASSLAGEQYFGPGTRLTVT.

The V call is TRBV4-1, the J call TRBJ1-5; 9 nucleotides align to TRBD1. CDR3 length equals 15 residues. Trimming cost V 1 base and J 5 bases; bases outside gene matches: 3. Germline CDR1 and CDR2: MGHRA and YSYEKL. The chain's CDR3 is CASSQGGQGDQPQHF. The CDR3 bases are TGCGCCAGCAGCCAAGGGGGACAGGGCGATCAGCCCCAGCATTTT.

J is TRBJ2-5 and V is TRBV5-6; TRBD1 might be the D (6 bases). The J call is in doubt because the DNA end fits TRBJ2-7 better. The CDR3 is made up of 13 amino acids. The germline V gene encodes CDR1 SGHDT and CDR2 YYEEEE. CDR3 DNA sequence: TGTGCCAGCACCCGGACAGCAGTCTACGAGCAGTACTTC. It translates to CASTRTAVYEQYF.

V and J are TRBV5-6 and TRBJ2-7; a possible D gene is TRBD2 (6 bases). This CDR3 spans 15 amino acids. Germline V lookup: CDR1 SGHDT, CDR2 YYEEEE. V lost 1 base to trimming and J lost 2 bases, with 13 bases between them. CDR3 region: CASSLSGGKPYEQYF. The CDR3 DNA is TGTGCCAGCAGCTTGAGTGGCGGGAAACCCTACGAGCAGTACTTC. Combining the CDR3 with reference TRBV5-6 and TRBJ2-7 gives the whole variable domain DAGVTQSPTHLIKTRGQQVTLRCSPKSGHDTVSWYQQALGQGPQFIFQYYEEEERQRGNFPDRFSGHQFPNYSSELNVNALLLGDSALYLCASSLSGGKPYEQYFGPGTRLTVT.

The sample holds a few counts of this clone. V is TRBV19 and J is TRBJ1-4, with a possible D match to TRBD1 (5 bases). The CDR3 contains 14 residues. CDR1 and CDR2 (germline): LNHDA, SQIVND (reference sequence). Trimming shortened V by 8 bases and J by 4 bases, and 14 bases separated the two germline ends. The CDR3: CASALTAFNEKLFF. In DNA form, the CDR3 reads TGTGCCAGTGCGTTGACAGCTTTTAATGAAAAACTGTTTTTT.